The next 32 T cell receptor beta chains were all read from a single sample in a study of T cells in Graves' hyperthyroidism and ophthalmopathy. Researchers took RNA transcripts and amplified the TCR beta CDR3 regions from them. A first-round RT-PCR of the TCR CDR3 used the HTBI primer set. TCRdb reprocessed the multiplex PCR reads with MiXCR, giving one entry per CDR3 protein. The sample has about 640,000 distinct CDR3 sequences, roughly 20% seen once; the top ten hold under 35%. Sequencing was done on a sample of blood. These receptors were obtained from a man in his thirties or forties with Graves' ophthalmopathy.

The rearrangement joins TRBV12-3 or TRBV12-4 to TRBJ2-7; D is unresolved. Trimming removed 5 bases from V and 4 bases from J, with 12 bases in between. This CDR3 contains 13 residues. In DNA form, the CDR3 reads TGTGCCAGCAGTCCGCACGACTCATACGAGCAGTACTTC. It specifies CASSPHDSYEQYF.

The chain has TRBV27 and TRBJ2-2, with a weak D call TRBD2 (5 bases). This CDR3 has 14 amino acids. Germline CDR1 is MNHEY and CDR2 is SMNVEV (reference sequence). V gave up 2 bases and J gave up 4 bases, with 8 bases separating them. The DNA of the CDR3 is TGTGCCAGCAGTTTAACTAGACCCACCGGGGAGCTGTTTTTT. Translation: CASSLTRPTGELFF.

CDR3 loop: CASSLVITGELFF. The CDR3 DNA reads TGTGCCAGCAGCTTAGTTATAACCGGGGAGCTGTTTTTT. The genes are TRBV7-6 and TRBJ2-2; no definite D call. Trimming cost V 1 base and J 5 bases, with 5 bases left between them. There are 13 residues in the CDR3. Per the germline V gene, CDR1 is SGHVS and CDR2 is FNYEAQ.

In this sample, this clonotype turned up a few times. This sequence joins TRBV15 and TRBJ2-7, with a possible D match to TRBD1 (5 bases). CDR3 length equals 14 residues. Germline V lookup: CDR1 LNHNV, CDR2 YYDKDF (reference sequence). V lost 2 bases to trimming and J lost 7 bases, with 15 bases between them. The CDR3, as DNA: TGTGCCACCAGCAGACGGGCAGGGTTAAGGGAGCAGTACTTC. Protein: CATSRRAGLREQYF. Full variable domain (remainder filled in from reference TRBV15 and TRBJ2-7): DAMVIQNPRYQVTQFGKPVTLSCSQTLNHNVMYWYQQKSSQAPKLLFHYYDKDFNNEADTPDNFQSRRPNTSFCFLDIRSPGLGDTAMYLCATSRRAGLREQYFGPGTRLTVT.

The sample holds a few counts of this clonotype. The chain combines TRBV5-6 with TRBJ2-3; 10 bases line up with TRBD2. This CDR3 is 15 amino acids long. Germline CDR1 and CDR2: SGHDT and YYEEEE. V lost 4 bases to trimming and J lost 7 bases; unmatched junction nucleotides: 9. CDR3 sequence reads: CASSPLGLAEYTQYF. In nucleotides, the CDR3 is TGTGCCAGCAGCCCTCTCGGACTAGCGGAGTATACGCAGTATTTT. Full variable domain (missing parts from reference TRBV5-6 and TRBJ2-3): DAGVTQSPTHLIKTRGQQVTLRCSPKSGHDTVSWYQQALGQGPQFIFQYYEEEERQRGNFPDRFSGHQFPNYSSELNVNALLLGDSALYLCASSPLGLAEYTQYFGPGTRLTVL.

On this clonotype: A junction end diverges from the germline sequence, so it may reflect a read error. The chain combines TRBV7-7 with TRBJ2-5; D is undetermined. Germline V lookup: CDR1 SSHAT, CDR2 FNYEAQ (reference sequence). This CDR3 has 14 amino acids. The CDR3 reads CASSQQNSQGTQYF. In nucleotides, the CDR3 is TGTGCTAGCAGCCAGCAGAACAGTCAAGGGACCCAGTACTTC.

This clonotype was seen a few times. The chain combines TRBV20-1 with TRBJ1-1; 12 bases match TRBD1. Germline V gene sequence: CDR1 DFQATT, CDR2 SNEGSKA (reference sequence). J gave up 4 bases and V 6 bases, and 18 bases lay outside the gene matches. CDR3 length equals 18 residues. The CDR3 loop is CSARIKVGTGGGGTEAFF. CDR3 coding DNA: TGCAGTGCCCGGATAAAGGTCGGGACAGGGGGCGGTGGCACTGAAGCTTTCTTT.

This clonotype was counted at least ten times. The chain joins TRBV30 to TRBJ1-1; D unresolved. This CDR3 spans 12 amino acids. CDR1 and CDR2 from the germline V gene are GTSNPN and SVGIG (reference sequence). V lost 6 bases and J 1 base, leaving 9 bases between the germline ends. This CDR3 is CACRRGNTEAFF. The CDR3 DNA reads TGTGCCTGTCGTAGAGGGAACACTGAAGCTTTCTTT.

This clonotype has more than one count but fewer than ten. The gene calls are TRBV28 and TRBJ2-5; 8 bases map to TRBD1. Germline assignment: CDR1 MDHEN and CDR2 SYDVKM. Losses at the gene ends were 5 bases for V and 4 bases for J; bases not matched to a gene: 3. CDR3 length: 13 amino acids. DNA for the CDR3: TGTGCCAGCAGTAGGACAGGGCCAGAGACCCAGTACTTC. This sequence encodes CASSRTGPETQYF.

In its sample, this clonotype was seen once. V and J are TRBV4-1 and TRBJ2-5; D unresolved. Trimming removed 0 bases at V and 4 bases at J, with 12 bases between. The germline V gene encodes CDR1 MGHRA and CDR2 YSYEKL. CDR3 size: 15 residues. In DNA form, the CDR3 reads TGCGCCAGCAGCCAAGACAGAGGCTTCGGAGAGACCCAGTACTTC. This gives the protein CASSQDRGFGETQYF.

The genes are TRBV28 and TRBJ1-6; D remains ambiguous. V lost 3 bases, J lost 1 base, and 7 bases lay in between. CDR1 is MDHEN and CDR2 is SYDVKM in the germline V gene. The CDR3 has 15 residues. Here the CDR3 DNA reads TGTGCCAGCAGTTTCCTGGATTCCTATAATTCACCCCTCCACTTT. It codes for CASSFLDSYNSPLHF. Full variable domain (outside the CDR3, taken from reference TRBV28 and TRBJ1-6): DVKVTQSSRYLVKRTGEKVFLECVQDMDHENMFWYRQDPGLGLRLIYFSYDVKMKEKGDIPEGYSVSREKKERFSLILESASTNQTSMYLCASSFLDSYNSPLHFGNGTRLTVT.

The genes are TRBV7-8 and TRBJ2-7, with 9 bases fitting TRBD2. Germline V CDR1 and CDR2: SGHVS, FQNEAQ. This CDR3 has 16 residues. The junction had 9 bases not matched to a gene; V was cut back by 1 base and J by 5 bases. The CDR3 sequence: CASSLGRAGGPDEQYF. The CDR3 bases are TGTGCCAGCAGCTTAGGAAGGGCGGGAGGGCCTGACGAGCAGTACTTC.

Remarks on this clonotype: A read error is possible here, since a much larger clone lies one base away. V is TRBV20-1 and J is TRBJ2-3, with D possibly matching TRBD2 (6 bases). V was cut by 4 bases and J by 4 bases, with 12 bases left in between. CDR3 length equals 13 residues. The germline CDR1 and CDR2 sequences are DFQATT and SNEGSKA (reference sequence). The CDR3 sequence is CSANGGAADTQYF. In DNA form, the CDR3 reads TGCAGTGCTAACGGGGGAGCGGCAGATACGCAGTATTTT.

CDR3 DNA sequence: TGTGCCAGCAGTGAGCATTATGTCGGGGAGCTGTTTTTT. Its translation is CASSEHYVGELFF. This sequence joins TRBV11-2 and TRBJ2-2; no reliable D call. Germline V gives CDR1 SGHAT, CDR2 FQNNGV. V was trimmed by 6 bases and J by 7 bases, leaving 12 bases between them. The CDR3 length is 13 residues.

Only a few counts were recorded for this clonotype. The rearrangement links TRBV29-1 to TRBJ1-2; weak D call: TRBD1 (6 bases). Germline V gene lookup returns CDR1 SQVTM and CDR2 ANQGSEA. The CDR3 extends over 14 amino acids. V was trimmed by 1 base and J by 3 bases, leaving 12 bases between them. CDR3 nucleotides: TGCAGCGTTGAAGGAGGGGGGGGGGACTATGGCTACACCTTC. This codes for CSVEGGGGDYGYTF.

A few counts support this clonotype. The V and J genes are TRBV4-2 and TRBJ1-4; the D is unclear. Germline CDR1 LGHNA, CDR2 YNFKEQ. Between the trimmed V and J ends, which lost 4 bases and 6 bases, there was a span of 12 bases. This CDR3 comprises 14 residues. The CDR3, as DNA: TGTGCCAGCAGCCCTTTAGAGGCGGATGAAAAACTGTTTTTT. Protein product: CASSPLEADEKLFF.

Note on this clonotype: Since a much larger clone is just one base distant, this may be a read error. The V call is TRBV7-9, the J call TRBJ2-1, with D unclear. Per germline, CDR1 SEHNR and CDR2 FQNEAQ (reference sequence). This CDR3 spans 13 amino acids. The CDR3 loop is CANSFAPGPEQFF. CDR3 bases: TGTGCCAACAGCTTCGCCCCCGGGCCCGAGCAGTTCTTC.

This clonotype has more than one count but fewer than ten. The genes are TRBV28 and TRBJ1-2; D is perhaps TRBD1 (6 bases). The V end lost 8 bases, the J end lost 5 bases, and 18 bases lay between the germline ends. Germline V gene sequence: CDR1 MDHEN, CDR2 SYDVKM. The CDR3 length is 14 residues. For the CDR3, the DNA is TGTGCCAGCCTCAATCCCCGGGGGCCGTATGGCTACACCTTC. Translation gives CASLNPRGPYGYTF.

This chain joins TRBV28 and TRBJ2-2; 8 nucleotides agree with TRBD1. The CDR3 spans 17 residues. Germline CDR1 reads MDHEN; CDR2 reads SYDVKM. V was pared by 5 bases and J by 0 bases, with 8 bases of the junction left unmatched. Here the CDR3 DNA reads TGTGCCAGCAGTCGCAGGGGGCGGGTGTCGAACACCGGGGAGCTGTTTTTT. This gives the protein CASSRRGRVSNTGELFF. The full variable domain, its missing parts supplied by reference TRBV28 and TRBJ2-2, is DVKVTQSSRYLVKRTGEKVFLECVQDMDHENMFWYRQDPGLGLRLIYFSYDVKMKEKGDIPEGYSVSREKKERFSLILESASTNQTSMYLCASSRRGRVSNTGELFFGEGSRLTVL.

This clonotype was observed many times. The rearrangement joins TRBV7-9 to TRBJ2-5, with D unclear. Germline assignment: CDR1 SEHNR and CDR2 FQNEAQ (reference sequence). V was pared by 4 bases and J by 3 bases, with 3 bases between. CDR3 length: 11 amino acids. The CDR3 nucleotides are TGTGCCAGCAGCTCAAAAGAGACCCAGTACTTC. Protein: CASSSKETQYF.

This clonotype was observed a handful of times. This chain connects TRBV20-1 to TRBJ2-6; D unclear. Deletions cut 0 bases from V and 2 bases from J, with 17 bases between. This CDR3 comprises 18 residues. Germline V gene data show CDR1 as DFQATT and CDR2 as SNEGSKA (reference sequence). The CDR3, as DNA: TGCAGTGCTAGAGATTGGGCCCGAAAGTTGCCTGGGGCCAACGTCCTGACTTTC. This encodes CSARDWARKLPGANVLTF.

The chain combines TRBV2 with TRBJ2-5; no reliable D call. This CDR3 comprises 13 residues. V gave up 7 bases and J gave up 2 bases, with 11 bases separating them. From germline, CDR1 is SNHLY and CDR2 FYNNEI. The CDR3 protein is CASTSAKQETQYF. In DNA form, the CDR3 reads TGTGCCAGCACATCAGCGAAACAAGAGACCCAGTACTTC.

Here the CDR3 reads CAWRADRVWGEQYF. CDR3 sequence (DNA): TGTGCCTGGAGGGCGGACAGGGTTTGGGGCGAGCAGTACTTC. The genes are TRBV30 and TRBJ2-7, with TRBD1 matching over 8 bases. Unmatched junction bases numbered 10, after V lost 3 bases and J lost 6 bases. This CDR3 region has 14 residues. Per germline, CDR1 GTSNPN and CDR2 SVGIG (reference sequence).

This chain joins TRBV3-1 and TRBJ2-5; 7 nucleotides line up with TRBD2. J was trimmed by 4 bases and V by 4 bases; bases with no gene match: 9. This CDR3 has 15 residues. In germline, CDR1 is LGHDT, CDR2 YNNKEL (reference sequence). The CDR3: CASSRSGTVRETQYF. The DNA for the CDR3 is TGTGCCAGCAGCCGCAGCGGGACGGTACGAGAGACCCAGTACTTC.

In this sample, this clonotype turned up many times. The chain employs TRBV7-2 and TRBJ2-7, with TRBD1 as a possible D gene (6 bases). The CDR3 sequence is 15 residues long. Germline assignment: CDR1 SGHTA and CDR2 FQGNSA. Trimming shortened V by 0 bases and J by 5 bases, and 14 bases separated the two germline ends. CDR3 sequence: CASSLAPGHGHEQYF. CDR3 DNA: TGTGCCAGCAGCTTAGCACCGGGACATGGCCACGAGCAGTACTTC.

A note on this clonotype: A much larger clone is a single base away; this may be a read error. The chain combines TRBV3-1 with TRBJ2-1, with 13 bases matching TRBD2. This CDR3 region has 15 residues. Germline lookup yields CDR1 LGHDT and CDR2 YNNKEL (reference sequence). V trimming: 6 bases; J trimming: 7 bases; junction bases outside the gene matches: 6. The DNA of the CDR3 is TGTGCCAGCAGTCGAGGGACTAGCGGGGCGAATGAGCAGTTCTTC. Translation gives CASSRGTSGANEQFF.

This chain connects TRBV5-4 to TRBJ2-1; 8 bases fit TRBD2. In germline, CDR1 is SGHNT, CDR2 YYREEE (reference sequence). This CDR3 contains 16 residues. Trimming took 0 bases from V and 5 from J; bases not matched to a gene: 7. CDR3 sequence: CASSLGGGAGDNEQFF. In DNA, the CDR3 is TGTGCCAGCAGCTTGGGCGGCGGAGCGGGGGACAATGAGCAGTTCTTC.

The chain links TRBV28 to TRBJ1-4; D unclear. The CDR3 has 15 amino acids. Trimming cost V 5 bases and J 3 bases, with 13 bases left between them. Germline CDR1 and CDR2: MDHEN and SYDVKM. CDR3 in amino acids: CASSPAFASNEKLFF. The CDR3, as DNA: TGTGCCAGCAGTCCGGCGTTTGCATCTAATGAAAAACTGTTTTTT.

The chain recombines TRBV12-3 or TRBV12-4 with TRBJ2-1; TRBD2 matches at 11 bases. This CDR3 comprises 15 residues. Trimming at V came to 5 bases and at J to 9 bases, leaving 9 bases not matched to a gene. The CDR3 region is CASSKLAGEVGEQFF. The DNA for the CDR3 is TGTGCCAGCAGTAAACTAGCGGGAGAAGTGGGTGAGCAGTTCTTC.

The CDR3 spells CASSLSGYPSYNEQFF. As DNA, the CDR3 is TGTGCCAGCAGTCTTAGCGGGTACCCCTCCTACAATGAGCAGTTCTTC. The chain employs TRBV27 and TRBJ2-1; the match to TRBD2 covers 7 bases. The CDR3 extends over 16 amino acids. CDR1 MNHEY and CDR2 SMNVEV come from the germline V gene (reference sequence). V was pared by 5 bases and J by 0 bases, with 7 bases of the junction left unmatched.

This clonotype was counted many times. The chain carries TRBV5-8 and TRBJ1-2, with 8 bases matching TRBD1. The V gene's germline CDR1 is SGHTS and CDR2 YDEGEE. J lost 4 bases, V lost 6 bases, and 8 bases had no gene match. The CDR3 is made up of 14 amino acids. The CDR3 bases are TGTGCCAGCACCCGAGGACAGGGACTCTATGGCTACACCTTC. This translates into CASTRGQGLYGYTF.

J is TRBJ1-1 and V is TRBV27, with D possibly TRBD1 on 5 matching bases. CDR1 MNHEY and CDR2 SMNVEV come from the germline V gene (reference sequence). Trimming shortened V by 3 bases and J by 3 bases, and 11 bases separated the two germline ends. This CDR3 has 14 residues. CDR3: CASSFAGGDTEAFF. The CDR3 DNA is TGTGCCAGCAGTTTTGCGGGGGGGGACACTGAAGCTTTCTTT.